A single sample is the source of the 3 T cell receptor beta chains below, sequenced in a study of cytomegalovirus exposure and HLA in healthy donors. The PCR employed 60 Vbeta primers together with 13 Jbeta primers. Sequencing used immunoSEQ multiplex PCR; TCRdb keeps in-frame clones, though not all of them. The table records more than 100,000 clones, about three quarters of them present only once. The specimen sequenced was PBMCs. These receptor sequences come from a female donor in good health and CMV-seropositive.

The chain combines TRBV10-2 with TRBJ1-4, with a tentative D call TRBD1 (5 bases). The CDR3 consists of 14 residues. Trimming shortened V by 3 bases and J by 8 bases, and 13 bases separated the two germline ends. The germline V gene encodes CDR1 WSHSY and CDR2 SAAADI. DNA for the CDR3: TGCGCCAGCAGTGAATCGGACACCGCAGAAAAACTGTTTTTT. As protein: CASSESDTAEKLFF.

V and J are TRBV6-1 and TRBJ1-4, with D unclear. Germline assignment: CDR1 MNHNS and CDR2 SASEGT. Trimming shortened V by 3 bases and J by 5 bases, and 10 bases separated the two germline ends. The CDR3 loop spans 14 amino acids. The CDR3 region is CASSDTVLNEKLFF. In nucleotides, the CDR3 is TGTGCCAGCAGTGACACAGTTCTAAATGAAAAACTGTTTTTT.

The V call is TRBV28, the J call TRBJ1-5; no definite D call. Per the germline V gene, CDR1 is MDHEN and CDR2 is SYDVKM. The CDR3 runs to 12 residues. Trimming removed 3 bases at V and 7 bases at J, with 7 bases between. The CDR3 region has the DNA TGTGCCAGCAGTTTTGGCTCCCAGCCCCAGCATTTT. Translated, it gives CASSFGSQPQHF. Variable domain in full (rest from reference TRBV28 and TRBJ1-5): DVKVTQSSRYLVKRTGEKVFLECVQDMDHENMFWYRQDPGLGLRLIYFSYDVKMKEKGDIPEGYSVSREKKERFSLILESASTNQTSMYLCASSFGSQPQHFGDGTRLSIL.